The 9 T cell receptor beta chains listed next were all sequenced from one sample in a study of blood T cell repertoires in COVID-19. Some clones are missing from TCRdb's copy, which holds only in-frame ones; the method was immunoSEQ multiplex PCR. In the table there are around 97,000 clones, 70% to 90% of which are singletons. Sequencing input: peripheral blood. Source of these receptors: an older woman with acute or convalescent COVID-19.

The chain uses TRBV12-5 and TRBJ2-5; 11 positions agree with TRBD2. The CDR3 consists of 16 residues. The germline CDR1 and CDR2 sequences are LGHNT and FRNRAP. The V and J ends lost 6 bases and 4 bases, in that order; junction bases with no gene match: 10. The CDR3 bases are TGTGCTAGTGGCCCTCCTACTAGCGGGAGTTTAGAGACCCAGTACTTC. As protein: CASGPPTSGSLETQYF.

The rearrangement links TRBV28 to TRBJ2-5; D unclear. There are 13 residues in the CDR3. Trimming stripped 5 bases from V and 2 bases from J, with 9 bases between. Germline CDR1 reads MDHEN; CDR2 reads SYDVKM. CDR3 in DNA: TGTGCCAGCAGTCTTCCCGGTCAAGAGACCCAGTACTTC. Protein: CASSLPGQETQYF.

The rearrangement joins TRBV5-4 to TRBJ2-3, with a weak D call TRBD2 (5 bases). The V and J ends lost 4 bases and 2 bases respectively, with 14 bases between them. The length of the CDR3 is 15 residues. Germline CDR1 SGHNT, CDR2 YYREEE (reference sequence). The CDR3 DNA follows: TGTGCCAGCAGCCCGGGGAGTTTTCCCACAGATACGCAGTATTTT. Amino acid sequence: CASSPGSFPTDTQYF.

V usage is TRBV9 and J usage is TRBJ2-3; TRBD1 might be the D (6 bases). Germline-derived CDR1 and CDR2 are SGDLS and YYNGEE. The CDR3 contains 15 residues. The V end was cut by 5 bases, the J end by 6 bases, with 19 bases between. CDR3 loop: CASSSRGSVMDTQYF. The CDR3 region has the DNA TGTGCCAGCAGTTCCAGGGGATCTGTAATGGATACGCAGTATTTT.

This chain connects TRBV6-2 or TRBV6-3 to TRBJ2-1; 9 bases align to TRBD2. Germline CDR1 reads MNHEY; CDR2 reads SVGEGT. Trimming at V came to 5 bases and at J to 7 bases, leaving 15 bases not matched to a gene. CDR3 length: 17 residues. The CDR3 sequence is CASSTPTSGFRANEQFF. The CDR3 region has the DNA TGTGCCAGCAGTACCCCTACTAGCGGGTTCAGGGCGAATGAGCAGTTCTTC.

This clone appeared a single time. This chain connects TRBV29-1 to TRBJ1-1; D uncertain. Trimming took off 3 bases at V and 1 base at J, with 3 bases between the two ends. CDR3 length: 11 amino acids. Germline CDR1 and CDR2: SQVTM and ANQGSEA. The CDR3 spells CSVDGNTEAFF. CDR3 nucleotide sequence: TGCAGCGTTGACGGGAACACTGAAGCTTTCTTT.

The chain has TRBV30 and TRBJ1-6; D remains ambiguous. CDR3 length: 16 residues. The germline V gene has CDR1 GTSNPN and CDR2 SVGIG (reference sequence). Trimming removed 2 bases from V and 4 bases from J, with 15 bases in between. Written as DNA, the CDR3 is TGTGCCTGGAGTAAGACGGGAGATGGATATAATTCACCCCTCCACTTT. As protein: CAWSKTGDGYNSPLHF.

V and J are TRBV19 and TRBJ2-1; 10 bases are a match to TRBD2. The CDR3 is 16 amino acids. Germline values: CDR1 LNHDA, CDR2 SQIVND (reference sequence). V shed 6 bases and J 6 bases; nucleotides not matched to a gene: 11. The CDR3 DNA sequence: TGTGCCAGTAGAGGCCCAGCGGGAGGGCCTGGCAATGAGCAGTTCTTC. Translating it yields CASRGPAGGPGNEQFF.

In nucleotides, the CDR3 is TGTGCCAGCAGTTCAGGGGACCACCAGCCCCAGCATTTT. Translating gives CASSSGDHQPQHF. The chain is built from TRBV28 and TRBJ1-5; D may be TRBD1 (6 bases). CDR1 and CDR2 from the germline V gene are MDHEN and SYDVKM. The CDR3 has 13 residues. With 4 bases removed from V and 7 bases from J, the gap between germline ends came to 11 bases.